One and the same sample provided the 30 T cell receptor beta chains below, sequenced in a study of CD8 T cells in Susac syndrome. An input of about 0.45 to 1 ug of RNA was subjected to reverse transcription using random hexamers. One entry per CDR3 protein results from TCRdb running MiXCR on the immunoSEQ multiplex PCR reads. The sample records approximately 180,000 distinct CDR3 sequences, approximately 96% being singletons. The specimen was CD4+ T cells from PBMCs. The receptor source for this set is a human donor with multiple sclerosis.

The chain employs TRBV7-2 and TRBJ1-5; 8 nucleotides agree with TRBD1. The V gene's germline CDR1 is SGHTA and CDR2 FQGNSA. V shed 4 bases, J shed 0 bases, and the junction held 2 bases outside the gene matches. CDR3 length equals 15 residues. CDR3 amino acids: CASSSGGLSNQPQHF. As DNA, the CDR3 is TGTGCCAGCAGCTCAGGGGGCCTTAGCAATCAGCCCCAGCATTTT. Supplemented by reference TRBV7-2 and TRBJ1-5, the full variable domain reads GAGVSQSPSNKVTEKGKDVELRCDPISGHTALYWYRQSLGQGLEFLIYFQGNSAPDKSGLPSDRFSAERTGGSVSTLTIQRTQQEDSAVYLCASSSGGLSNQPQHFGDGTRLSIL.

V gene TRBV15 combines with J gene TRBJ1-2; maybe TRBD1 (5 bases). Germline CDR1 LNHNV, CDR2 YYDKDF (reference sequence). The CDR3 is made up of 15 amino acids. V was trimmed by 5 bases and J by 2 bases, leaving 15 bases between them. Written as DNA, the CDR3 is TGTGCCACCAGCGAGGGGACGGGAAACAACTATGGCTACACCTTC. Its protein is CATSEGTGNNYGYTF.

V and J are TRBV7-3 and TRBJ2-5, with TRBD1 matching 10 bases. Germline V gene lookup returns CDR1 SGHTA and CDR2 FQGTGA. The CDR3 sequence is 13 residues long. V lost 5 bases to trimming and J lost 5 bases; unmatched junction nucleotides: 2. CDR3 nucleotides: TGTGCCAGCAGCGCGGGACAGGGGGAGACCCAGTACTTC. Translated: CASSAGQGETQYF.

The chain carries TRBV29-1 and TRBJ1-2; tentative D call: TRBD1 (6 bases). This CDR3 has 12 amino acids. Between the trimmed V and J ends, which lost 5 bases and 4 bases, there was a span of 11 bases. Germline values: CDR1 SQVTM, CDR2 ANQGSEA. This CDR3 is CSVTGTPYGYTF. CDR3 in DNA: TGCAGCGTTACCGGGACACCCTATGGCTACACCTTC.

The genes are TRBV12-3 or TRBV12-4 and TRBJ1-2; D gene unclear. This CDR3 contains 13 residues. V lost 2 bases and J 8 bases, leaving 12 bases between the germline ends. As DNA, the CDR3 is TGTGCCAGCAGTTTAATAGGGTTCTGGGGCTACACCTTC. Protein sequence: CASSLIGFWGYTF.

This clonotype was detected once. This chain uses TRBV7-8 with TRBJ2-7; 7 nucleotides match TRBD2. Germline V CDR1 and CDR2: SGHVS, FQNEAQ. The CDR3 contains 15 residues. J gave up 4 bases and V 3 bases, and 9 bases lay outside the gene matches. The CDR3 is CASSLESAGSYEQYF. The CDR3 nucleotides read TGTGCCAGCAGCTTGGAGTCAGCGGGGAGTTACGAGCAGTACTTC. Full variable domain (rest looked up from reference TRBV7-8 and TRBJ2-7): GAGVSQSPRYKVAKRGQDVALRCDPISGHVSLFWYQQALGQGPEFLTYFQNEAQLDKSGLPSDRFFAERPEGSVSTLKIQRTQQEDSAVYLCASSLESAGSYEQYFGPGTRLTVT.

The CDR3 is CASSIGTVNEQFF. The CDR3 nucleotides are TGTGCCAGCAGTATCGGGACTGTAAATGAGCAGTTCTTC. The rearrangement uses TRBV7-8 and TRBJ2-1, with D tentatively TRBD2 (6 bases). CDR1 SGHVS and CDR2 FQNEAQ come from the germline V gene. V was pared by 6 bases and J by 7 bases, with 13 bases between. The CDR3 sequence is 13 residues long.

The chain employs TRBV2 and TRBJ2-1; D is ambiguous. CDR1 and CDR2 (germline): SNHLY, FYNNEI. This CDR3 comprises 14 residues. V lost 6 bases, J lost 8 bases, and 17 bases lay in between. The CDR3 DNA reads TGTGCCAGCAGGGTGGAGACACTAATCGATGAGCAGTTCTTC. It translates to CASRVETLIDEQFF.

The V call is TRBV5-4, the J call TRBJ2-3; a possible D gene is TRBD2 (6 bases). The germline V gene has CDR1 SGHNT and CDR2 YYREEE (reference sequence). There are 15 residues in the CDR3. Trimming left V 1 base short and J 2 bases short, with 11 bases between. The CDR3 sequence is CASSLWAGFTDTQYF. CDR3 coding DNA: TGTGCCAGCAGCTTGTGGGCGGGGTTCACAGATACGCAGTATTTT.

The chain couples TRBV5-6 to TRBJ2-1; 9 bases line up with TRBD2. The ends lost 0 bases at V and 8 bases at J; junction bases unmatched: 6. The CDR3 consists of 15 residues. The germline V gene has CDR1 SGHDT and CDR2 YYEEEE. The CDR3 nucleotides are TGTGCCAGCAGCTTGGTTGGCGGGGGGGGCGATGAGCAGTTCTTC. This encodes CASSLVGGGGDEQFF.

CDR3 sequence reads: CASSSPRTLNTEAFF. CDR3 in DNA: TGTGCCAGCAGTTCACCGCGCACCTTGAACACTGAAGCTTTCTTT. The rearrangement joins TRBV6-5 to TRBJ1-1, with D hard to call. The ends were cut back, 4 bases at V and 0 bases at J, with 12 bases in the middle. From germline, CDR1 is MNHEY and CDR2 SVGAGI. CDR3 size: 15 residues.

This chain links TRBV7-2 with TRBJ1-1; D is unresolved. Germline CDR1 is SGHTA and CDR2 is FQGNSA. The CDR3 extends over 14 amino acids. V gave up 0 bases and J gave up 3 bases, with 8 bases separating them. CDR3 nucleotide sequence: TGTGCCAGCAGCTTAGCACCCGGATACACTGAAGCTTTCTTT. The encoded protein is CASSLAPGYTEAFF. Full variable domain (outside the CDR3, taken from reference TRBV7-2 and TRBJ1-1): GAGVSQSPSNKVTEKGKDVELRCDPISGHTALYWYRQSLGQGLEFLIYFQGNSAPDKSGLPSDRFSAERTGGSVSTLTIQRTQQEDSAVYLCASSLAPGYTEAFFGQGTRLTVV.

The gene calls are TRBV9 and TRBJ2-7, with D perhaps TRBD1 (6 bases). Germline assignment: CDR1 SGDLS and CDR2 YYNGEE. Trimming pared 0 bases from V and 2 bases from J, leaving 12 bases between. This CDR3 has 15 amino acids. DNA for the CDR3: TGTGCCAGCAGCGTAGCTTCGGACAGTACCTACGAGCAGTACTTC. Translation: CASSVASDSTYEQYF.

In its sample, this clonotype was seen once. The chain combines TRBV28 with TRBJ1-5; no firm D call. Trimming removed 7 bases at V and 11 bases at J, with 9 bases between. This CDR3 comprises 10 residues. Germline V gene data show CDR1 as MDHEN and CDR2 as SYDVKM. The DNA of the CDR3 is TGTGCCAGCATGGGCGTTACCCAGCATTTT. This codes for CASMGVTQHF. Full variable domain (rest looked up from reference TRBV28 and TRBJ1-5): DVKVTQSSRYLVKRTGEKVFLECVQDMDHENMFWYRQDPGLGLRLIYFSYDVKMKEKGDIPEGYSVSREKKERFSLILESASTNQTSMYLCASMGVTQHFGDGTRLSIL.

This chain joins TRBV12-5 and TRBJ2-5; D might be TRBD2 (5 bases). Germline loops: CDR1 LGHNT, CDR2 FRNRAP. The CDR3 sequence is 15 residues long. Deletions cut 7 bases from V and 2 bases from J, with 17 bases between. This CDR3 reads CASAPLSGSQETQYF. For the CDR3, the DNA is TGTGCTAGTGCCCCACTCAGCGGTAGTCAAGAGACCCAGTACTTC.

CDR3 sequence: CSVGGGSETQYF. Here the CDR3 DNA reads TGCAGCGTTGGCGGCGGGTCGGAGACCCAGTACTTC. The rearrangement uses TRBV29-1 and TRBJ2-5, with D possibly matching TRBD2 (5 bases). V lost 4 bases, J lost 5 bases, and 11 bases lay in between. CDR3 size: 12 residues. The germline V gene encodes CDR1 SQVTM and CDR2 ANQGSEA.

The V call is TRBV9, the J call TRBJ2-1; TRBD2 agrees at 7 bases. With 3 bases clipped from V and 0 bases from J, the junction kept 18 bases outside the gene matches. The CDR3 is 20 amino acids. Germline assignment: CDR1 SGDLS and CDR2 YYNGEE. CDR3 residues: CASSGQRGNSGLHSYNEQFF. The CDR3 region has the DNA TGTGCCAGCAGCGGACAGAGGGGTAATAGCGGGCTTCACTCCTACAATGAGCAGTTCTTC.

This chain connects TRBV18 to TRBJ2-5; TRBD1 or TRBD2 may be the D gene (6 bases each). The germline gives CDR1 KGHSH, CDR2 LQKENI. V lost 1 base and J lost 5, with 17 bases in between. The CDR3 is 16 amino acids. As DNA, the CDR3 is TGTGCCAGCTCACCACTCGAGGGGGGCCGAGGGGAGACCCAGTACTTC. Translation: CASSPLEGGRGETQYF.

This sequence joins TRBV5-4 and TRBJ1-2; TRBD1 matches at 7 bases. Germline V gene sequence: CDR1 SGHNT, CDR2 YYREEE (reference sequence). CDR3 length equals 13 residues. V lost 4 bases to trimming and J lost 5 bases; unmatched junction nucleotides: 5. The CDR3 loop is CASSPGQQYGYTF. The CDR3 DNA reads TGTGCCAGCAGCCCGGGACAGCAATATGGCTACACCTTC. The full variable domain, rest sourced from reference TRBV5-4 and TRBJ1-2, is ETGVTQSPTHLIKTRGQQVTLRCSSQSGHNTVSWYQQALGQGPQFIFQYYREEENGRGNFPPRFSGLQFPNYSSELNVNALELDDSALYLCASSPGQQYGYTFGSGTRLTVV.

V and J are TRBV2 and TRBJ1-4; D gene uncertain. Germline assignment: CDR1 SNHLY and CDR2 FYNNEI. This CDR3 is built from 12 residues. Trimming shortened V by 7 bases and J by 8 bases, and 11 bases separated the two germline ends. CDR3 sequence reads: CASNRRAEKLFF. The CDR3 bases are TGTGCCAGCAACCGCCGGGCCGAAAAACTGTTTTTT.

The chain is built from TRBV3-1 and TRBJ1-2; no clear D gene. CDR3 length: 14 amino acids. Germline V CDR1 and CDR2: LGHDT, YNNKEL (reference sequence). The V end lost 1 base, the J end lost 4 bases, and 10 bases lay between the germline ends. CDR3 amino acids: CASSQGALPYGYTF. The CDR3 DNA follows: TGTGCCAGCAGCCAAGGGGCATTGCCCTATGGCTACACCTTC.

The chain is built from TRBV4-3 and TRBJ2-3, with unresolved D. This CDR3 is built from 18 residues. The germline V gene has CDR1 LGHNA and CDR2 YSLEER. The V gene lost 0 bases and the J gene lost 4 bases, with 20 bases spanning the gap. The CDR3 here is CASSQEPFLGPEADTQYF. CDR3 bases: TGCGCCAGCAGCCAAGAACCCTTCCTAGGACCCGAGGCAGATACGCAGTATTTT.

The J gene is TRBJ2-1, the V gene TRBV20-1; D is possibly TRBD2 (6 bases). The germline V and J ends were trimmed by 4 bases and 1 base, with 20 bases remaining between them. CDR1 and CDR2 from the germline V gene are DFQATT and SNEGSKA (reference sequence). This CDR3 is built from 17 residues. The DNA for the CDR3 is TGCAGTGCTATTCACGCGAGGGCGGGGCGGTCCTACAATGAGCAGTTCTTC. As protein: CSAIHARAGRSYNEQFF.

A few counts support this clonotype. V usage is TRBV5-1 and J usage is TRBJ2-5; D might be TRBD1 (5 bases). Deletions cut 1 base from V and 5 bases from J, with 9 bases between. The CDR3 contains 13 residues. In germline, CDR1 is SGHRS, CDR2 YFSETQ. As DNA, the CDR3 is TGCGCCAGCAGCTTGAGGGGAATGGAGACCCAGTACTTC. This encodes CASSLRGMETQYF.

The chain recombines TRBV7-9 with TRBJ2-1; no firm D call. The germline V and J ends were trimmed by 5 bases and 6 bases, with 5 bases remaining between them. The CDR3 sequence is 11 residues long. Germline V gene data show CDR1 as SEHNR and CDR2 as FQNEAQ (reference sequence). Here the CDR3 reads CASSPFNEQFF. The DNA for the CDR3 is TGTGCCAGCAGCCCATTCAATGAGCAGTTCTTC.

This rearrangement joins TRBV3-1 to TRBJ2-2; 9 bases are shared with TRBD2. The CDR3 loop spans 15 amino acids. CDR1 is LGHDT and CDR2 is YNNKEL in the germline V gene (reference sequence). J lost 3 bases, V lost 6 bases, and 5 bases had no gene match. In DNA, the CDR3 is TGTGCCAGCAGTCGTAGCGGGAGATACACCGGGGAGCTGTTTTTT. Translated: CASSRSGRYTGELFF.

The V call is TRBV9, the J call TRBJ1-4; TRBD1 matches at 9 bases. Trimming removed 3 bases from V and 0 bases from J; junction bases left unmatched: 12. Germline-derived CDR1 and CDR2 are SGDLS and YYNGEE. The CDR3 is 19 amino acids. In DNA form, the CDR3 reads TGTGCCAGCAGCGCTTATCCCGGGACAGGGCCTGCAACTAATGAAAAACTGTTTTTT. This translates into CASSAYPGTGPATNEKLFF.

V is TRBV6-5 and J is TRBJ2-2; 8 positions agree with TRBD1. The V segment lost 7 bases and the J segment 3 bases; nucleotides outside the gene matches: 7. Germline assignment: CDR1 MNHEY and CDR2 SVGAGI. The CDR3 contains 15 residues. The CDR3 coding sequence is TGTGCCAGCATCAGGACAGGGCCCGACACCGGGGAGCTGTTTTTT. It encodes CASIRTGPDTGELFF.

This chain links TRBV3-1 with TRBJ2-7, with TRBD1 as a possible D gene (6 bases). Germline V gene lookup returns CDR1 LGHDT and CDR2 YNNKEL (reference sequence). The CDR3 spans 14 residues. Trimming pared 4 bases from V and 3 bases from J, leaving 13 bases between. The CDR3 DNA reads TGTGCCAGCAGCCGGGTCTCGGGACACTACGAGCAGTACTTC. Translation: CASSRVSGHYEQYF.

This sequence joins TRBV10-3 and TRBJ2-6; no firm D call. Germline V gives CDR1 ENHRY, CDR2 SYGVKD. Between the trimmed V and J ends, which lost 7 bases and 0 bases, there was a span of 10 bases. CDR3 length equals 15 residues. CDR3 DNA sequence: TGTGCCATCACCCCACAACGCTCTGGGGCCAACGTCCTGACTTTC. Amino acid sequence: CAITPQRSGANVLTF.